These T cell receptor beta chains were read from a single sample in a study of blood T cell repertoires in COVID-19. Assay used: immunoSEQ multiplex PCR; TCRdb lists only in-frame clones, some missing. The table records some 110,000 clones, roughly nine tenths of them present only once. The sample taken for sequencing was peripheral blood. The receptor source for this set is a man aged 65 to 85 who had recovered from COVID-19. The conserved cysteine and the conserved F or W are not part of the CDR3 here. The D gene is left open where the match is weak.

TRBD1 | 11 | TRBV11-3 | ASSSTGGGELF
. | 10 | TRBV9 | AAAGGTDTQY
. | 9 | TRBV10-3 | AISEGGVNT
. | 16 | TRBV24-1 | ATSDLPGLDQSTDTQY
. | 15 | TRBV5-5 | ASSRRIAAGVTNTQY
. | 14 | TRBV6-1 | ASSDVWGRELFEQF
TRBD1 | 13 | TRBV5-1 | ASTRQGAIGDTQY
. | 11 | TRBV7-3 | ASSLARDYEQY
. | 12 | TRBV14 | ASSQEGRLNTIY
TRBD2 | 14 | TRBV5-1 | ASTPMGLASYNEQF
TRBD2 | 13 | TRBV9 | ASSVRLAGTDTQY
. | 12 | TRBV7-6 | ASSPTPSIHEQY
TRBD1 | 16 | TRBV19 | ASEGAPLGRDFNQPQH
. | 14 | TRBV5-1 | ASSLLGPTDNQPQH
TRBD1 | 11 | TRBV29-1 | SVLDRAFDGYT
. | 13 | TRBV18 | ASSQSGGGGDTQY
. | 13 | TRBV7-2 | ASSRRGGSYNEQF
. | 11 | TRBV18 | ASSPGLNQPQH
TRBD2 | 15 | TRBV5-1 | ASSLEASGRGYNEQF
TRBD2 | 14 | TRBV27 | ASSLRETSGNNEQF
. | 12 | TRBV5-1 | ASSLSGRNTEAF
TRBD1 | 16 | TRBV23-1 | ASSQSWTGGPNTGELF
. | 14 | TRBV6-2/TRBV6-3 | ASSRRPRASDQPQH
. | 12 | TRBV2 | ASRMGGLNEKLF
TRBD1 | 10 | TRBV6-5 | ASRDRNTEAF
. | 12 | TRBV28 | ASNSGGADYGYT
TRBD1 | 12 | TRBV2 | ASSLGQYNSPLH
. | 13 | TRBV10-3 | AISAPGEGRDTQY
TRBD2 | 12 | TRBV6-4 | ASSEAGDTGELF
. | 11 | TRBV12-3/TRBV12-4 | ASSLAESEKLF
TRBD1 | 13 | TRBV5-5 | ASSSQGAAYDEQY
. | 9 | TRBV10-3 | ATGRANEQF
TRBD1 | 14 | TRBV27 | ASRSDRGLFGYEQY
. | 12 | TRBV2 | ASSSRAGGSPLH
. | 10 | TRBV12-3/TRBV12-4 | ASSPHTGEQY
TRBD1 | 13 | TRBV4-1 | ASAPGAGGYYGYT
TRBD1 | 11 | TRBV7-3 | ASQGAQSDEQF
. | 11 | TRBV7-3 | ASSSQANTEAF
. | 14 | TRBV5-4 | ASSLTGDIAKNIQY